The 5 T cell receptor beta chains listed next were all sequenced from one sample in a study of blood T cell repertoires in COVID-19. Sequenced by immunoSEQ multiplex PCR; TCRdb stores in-frame clones only, minus some. Of roughly 140,000 clones listed, about 79% are singletons. Sequencing was performed on peripheral blood. Every receptor here comes from a woman in her forties or fifties in a cohort sampled during active or convalescent COVID-19.

This sequence joins TRBV2 and TRBJ1-4, with 7 bases fitting TRBD1. Losses at the gene ends were 5 bases for V and 6 bases for J; bases not matched to a gene: 15. In germline, CDR1 is SNHLY, CDR2 FYNNEI. The length of the CDR3 is 17 residues. The CDR3 sequence is CASSRFYPGQLDEKLFF. The CDR3, as DNA: TGTGCCAGCAGTCGATTCTATCCGGGACAGCTTGATGAAAAACTGTTTTTT.

The V gene is TRBV13, the J gene TRBJ2-7; 9 bases map to TRBD2. From germline, CDR1 is PRHDT and CDR2 FYEKMQ (reference sequence). This CDR3 is built from 16 residues. The V and J ends lost 5 bases and 5 bases, in that order; junction bases with no gene match: 13. CDR3 region: CASSPSGSGGQNEQYF. In DNA form, the CDR3 reads TGTGCCAGCAGCCCCAGCGGTAGCGGGGGCCAGAACGAGCAGTACTTC. Full variable domain (missing parts from reference TRBV13 and TRBJ2-7): AAGVIQSPRHLIKEKRETATLKCYPIPRHDTVYWYQQGPGQDPQFLISFYEKMQSDKGSIPDRFSAQQFSDYHSELNMSSLELGDSALYFCASSPSGSGGQNEQYFGPGTRLTVT.

Remarks on this clone: A read error may account for a junction end that differs from germline. The rearrangement links TRBV2 to TRBJ2-7; 8 bases map to TRBD1. The CDR3 has 14 residues. Germline V CDR1 and CDR2: SNHLY, FYNNEI. The CDR3, as DNA: TGTGCCAGCAGTCTCGTCGGGACAGGAGGCAATTGGTGCTTC. It is translated as CASSLVGTGGNWCF.

The gene calls are TRBV24-1 and TRBJ1-2; 10 nucleotides agree with TRBD1. The V segment lost 4 bases and the J segment 4 bases; nucleotides outside the gene matches: 17. This CDR3 is built from 19 residues. Germline V CDR1 and CDR2: KGHDR, SFDVKD. DNA of the CDR3: TGTGCCACCAGTGACCTTTCGACAGGGGGCGTTGGGCCTGCCTATGGCTACACCTTC. Translating gives CATSDLSTGGVGPAYGYTF.

This rearrangement joins TRBV5-1 to TRBJ1-1, with D unclear. The CDR3 loop spans 16 amino acids. Trimming shortened V by 2 bases and J by 8 bases, and 22 bases separated the two germline ends. The germline V gene encodes CDR1 SGHRS and CDR2 YFSETQ. CDR3 DNA: TGCGCCAGCAGCTTACAGTCGGTGGAAGTAAGGCGAGAAGCTTTCTTT. Protein sequence: CASSLQSVEVRREAFF.